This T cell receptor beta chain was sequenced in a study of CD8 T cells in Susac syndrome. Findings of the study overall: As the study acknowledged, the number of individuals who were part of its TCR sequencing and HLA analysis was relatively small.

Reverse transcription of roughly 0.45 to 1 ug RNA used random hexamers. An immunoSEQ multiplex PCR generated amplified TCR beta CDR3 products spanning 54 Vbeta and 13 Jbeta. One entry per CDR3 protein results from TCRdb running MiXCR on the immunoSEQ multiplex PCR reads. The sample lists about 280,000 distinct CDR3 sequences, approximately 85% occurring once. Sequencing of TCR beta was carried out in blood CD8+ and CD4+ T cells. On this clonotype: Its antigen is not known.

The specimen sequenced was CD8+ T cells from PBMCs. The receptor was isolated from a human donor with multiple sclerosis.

CDR3 region: CASSFNSYNEQFF. The CDR3 DNA is TGCGCCAGCAGCTTTAACAGCTACAATGAGCAGTTCTTC. The V gene is TRBV5-1, the J gene TRBJ2-1; D uncertain. CDR1 and CDR2 from the germline V gene are SGHRS and YFSETQ. The CDR3 is 13 amino acids. V was trimmed by 2 bases and J by 3 bases, leaving 6 bases between them.